Listed here are 28 T cell receptor beta chains from one sample, sequenced in a study of cytomegalovirus exposure and HLA in healthy donors. Produced via immunoSEQ multiplex PCR; TCRdb's table is partial and in-frame only. The sample has roughly 250,000 clones, around 89% seen once. Sequencing used PBMCs. The receptor set was obtained from a woman between 18 and 29 years old in good health and CMV-seronegative.

This chain connects TRBV11-1 to TRBJ1-5, with D perhaps TRBD1 (6 bases). CDR3 length equals 16 residues. Trimming took 1 base from V and 2 from J, leaving 12 bases between them. Germline V gene lookup returns CDR1 SGHAT and CDR2 FQDESV (reference sequence). The CDR3 DNA sequence: TGTGCCAGCAGCTTAGAACCGGGACAAGGCAATCAGCCCCAGCATTTT. Its protein is CASSLEPGQGNQPQHF.

This chain uses TRBV7-2 with TRBJ2-7, with TRBD1 identical over 10 bases. V lost 5 bases, J lost 4 bases, and 8 bases stayed unmatched. Germline V gene sequence: CDR1 SGHTA, CDR2 FQGNSA. This CDR3 contains 15 residues. The CDR3 spells CASSLWDRGQYEQYV. The DNA of the CDR3 is TGTGCCAGCAGCCTTTGGGACAGGGGTCAGTACGAGCAGTACGTC.

This chain uses TRBV28 with TRBJ1-3; possibly TRBD1 for D (6 bases). Deletions cut 7 bases from V and 0 bases from J, with 13 bases between. This CDR3 spans 15 amino acids. Germline-derived CDR1 and CDR2 are MDHEN and SYDVKM. CDR3 residues: CASTSGVSSGNTIYF. CDR3 coding DNA: TGTGCCAGCACCTCAGGGGTCAGCTCTGGAAACACCATATATTTT.

The CDR3 loop is CASSVNKLAGGVNEQFF. DNA of the CDR3: TGTGCCAGTAGCGTAAACAAACTAGCGGGGGGGGTTAATGAGCAGTTCTTC. The J gene is TRBJ2-1, the V gene TRBV19; 13 bases match TRBD2. Unmatched junction bases numbered 12, after V lost 6 bases and J lost 7 bases. The CDR3 runs 17 residues. Germline CDR1 and CDR2: LNHDA and SQIVND (reference sequence).

The rearrangement joins TRBV6-6 to TRBJ1-2, with 7 bases identical to TRBD1. Germline loops: CDR1 MNHNY, CDR2 SVGAGI (reference sequence). The CDR3 has 14 amino acids. V lost 2 bases to trimming and J lost 3 bases; unmatched junction nucleotides: 3. CDR3 sequence: CASSYQDRHYGYTF. DNA of the CDR3: TGTGCCAGCAGTTACCAGGACAGGCACTATGGCTACACCTTC.

The sample holds a few counts of this clone. V and J are TRBV5-4 and TRBJ1-6; TRBD1 is a possible D gene (5 bases). Germline V gene data show CDR1 as SGHNT and CDR2 as YYREEE (reference sequence). The CDR3 runs 13 residues. V was shortened by 7 bases and J by 9 bases, with 14 bases between the two germline ends. The CDR3 protein is CASGTRDVSPLHF. The DNA of the CDR3 is TGTGCCAGCGGGACTAGGGATGTTTCACCCCTCCACTTT. The entire variable domain, with the rest obtained from reference TRBV5-4 and TRBJ1-6, is as follows: ETGVTQSPTHLIKTRGQQVTLRCSSQSGHNTVSWYQQALGQGPQFIFQYYREEENGRGNFPPRFSGLQFPNYSSELNVNALELDDSALYLCASGTRDVSPLHFGNGTRLTVT.

The rearrangement links TRBV15 to TRBJ2-5; the match to TRBD2 covers 7 bases. The CDR3 totals 17 residues. Per germline, CDR1 LNHNV and CDR2 YYDKDF (reference sequence). V dropped 0 bases and J dropped 2; count of bases not matched to a gene: 9. DNA of the CDR3: TGTGCCACCAGCAGAGATGGGAGGGTGGCCCTACAAGAGACCCAGTACTTC. Its translation is CATSRDGRVALQETQYF.

CDR3 coding DNA: TGTGCCAGCAGCTTAATAGGGGGCTACGAGCAGTACTTC. Its protein product is CASSLIGGYEQYF. V gene TRBV7-9 combines with J gene TRBJ2-7; tentative D call: TRBD1 (6 bases). The germline V and J ends were trimmed by 2 bases and 3 bases, with 8 bases remaining between them. The CDR3 covers 13 residues. The germline V gene encodes CDR1 SEHNR and CDR2 FQNEAQ (reference sequence).

The chain has TRBV19 and TRBJ1-1; the match to TRBD1 covers 7 bases. Unmatched junction bases numbered 4, after V lost 9 bases and J lost 0 bases. The CDR3 extends over 13 amino acids. Germline values: CDR1 LNHDA, CDR2 SQIVND (reference sequence). The CDR3 spells CASRDRLNTEAFF. Written as DNA, the CDR3 is TGTGCCAGCCGGGACAGACTGAACACTGAAGCTTTCTTT. The full variable domain, rest sourced from reference TRBV19 and TRBJ1-1, is DGGITQSPKYLFRKEGQNVTLSCEQNLNHDAMYWYRQDPGQGLRLIYYSQIVNDFQKGDIAEGYSVSREKKESFPLTVTSAQKNPTAFYLCASRDRLNTEAFFGQGTRLTVV.

The rearrangement links TRBV5-4 to TRBJ2-7; D is unresolved. The CDR3 loop spans 15 amino acids. The ends were cut back, 0 bases at V and 3 bases at J, with 13 bases in the middle. Germline lookup yields CDR1 SGHNT and CDR2 YYREEE (reference sequence). CDR3 DNA: TGTGCCAGCAGCTTGGGGCTAGAAGTAGTCTACGAGCAGTACTTC. This codes for CASSLGLEVVYEQYF.

The chain employs TRBV10-3 and TRBJ2-2; D possibly corresponds to TRBD2 (6 bases). This CDR3 spans 15 amino acids. V was cut by 8 bases and J by 1 base, with 14 bases left in between. Germline CDR1 reads ENHRY; CDR2 reads SYGVKD. For the CDR3, the DNA is TGTGCCATCGGAGGGGCGGGGAGGAACACCGGGGAGCTGTTTTTT. Residues: CAIGGAGRNTGELFF.

The J gene is TRBJ2-7, the V gene TRBV28; 9 positions agree with TRBD1. CDR1 is MDHEN, CDR2 SYDVKM, per germline. Trimming cost V 4 bases and J 6 bases; bases outside gene matches: 7. The CDR3 sequence is 14 residues long. The CDR3 sequence is CASSSTGGVFEQYF. The CDR3 DNA is TGTGCCAGCAGTTCGACAGGGGGGGTTTTCGAGCAGTACTTC.

V is TRBV4-3 and J is TRBJ2-1, with 9 bases fitting TRBD1. Trimming removed 0 bases from V and 7 bases from J; junction bases left unmatched: 7. Germline-derived CDR1 and CDR2 are LGHNA and YSLEER. This CDR3 is 16 amino acids long. CDR3 in amino acids: CASSQDLRTGENEQFF. The CDR3 DNA reads TGCGCCAGCAGCCAAGATCTTAGGACAGGGGAGAATGAGCAGTTCTTC.

This chain connects TRBV4-1 to TRBJ2-3, with 9 bases aligning to TRBD2. The germline V gene encodes CDR1 MGHRA and CDR2 YSYEKL. The trim removed 4 bases at V and 2 bases at J, leaving 13 bases unmatched. This CDR3 has 18 residues. As DNA, the CDR3 is TGCGCCAGCAGCCCCGGAGCTGTAAGCGGGAGGCACACAGATACGCAGTATTTT. Translation: CASSPGAVSGRHTDTQYF.

The V and J genes are TRBV7-3 and TRBJ2-2; a weak D match, TRBD1 (5 bases). Trimming removed 2 bases from V and 2 bases from J, with 12 bases in between. CDR3 length equals 16 residues. Per germline, CDR1 SGHTA and CDR2 FQGTGA. CDR3 sequence (DNA): TGTGCCAGCAGCTTATTCCCGCAGGGAAACACCGGGGAGCTGTTTTTT. Translated, it gives CASSLFPQGNTGELFF.

The genes are TRBV7-8 and TRBJ1-2; D is undetermined. Germline V lookup: CDR1 SGHVS, CDR2 FQNEAQ. Trimming left V 1 base short and J 2 bases short, with 8 bases between. The length of the CDR3 is 14 residues. The CDR3 coding sequence is TGTGCCAGCAGCTTAGGTGGGCAGAACTATGGCTACACCTTC. Encoded protein: CASSLGGQNYGYTF.

This chain uses TRBV9 with TRBJ1-2; 9 bases are a match to TRBD1. CDR3 length: 12 residues. Germline trimming cut 3 bases from V and 8 bases from J; bases unmatched to any gene: 2. CDR1 and CDR2 from the germline V gene are SGDLS and YYNGEE. The CDR3 nucleotides read TGTGCCAGCAGCGGGACAGGGGTCGGCTACACCTTC. Protein sequence: CASSGTGVGYTF.

This clone occurred once. The DNA of the CDR3 is TGTGCCAGTAGGGGGACAGGGTTCCACGAGCAGTACTTC. Translation gives CASRGTGFHEQYF. This chain connects TRBV19 to TRBJ2-7, with 9 nucleotides matching TRBD1. From germline, CDR1 is LNHDA and CDR2 SQIVND (reference sequence). The junction had 5 bases not matched to a gene; V was cut back by 6 bases and J by 5 bases. CDR3 length equals 13 residues.

V usage is TRBV6-1 and J usage is TRBJ2-3, with 8 bases that match TRBD1. Trimming at V came to 4 bases and at J to 2 bases, leaving 5 bases not matched to a gene. The CDR3 loop spans 15 amino acids. CDR1 is MNHNS, CDR2 SASEGT, per germline. The CDR3 protein is CASSVRGRYTDTQYF. The CDR3 DNA reads TGTGCCAGCAGTGTCAGGGGGCGGTACACAGATACGCAGTATTTT.

The chain carries TRBV5-1 and TRBJ1-5; TRBD1 matches at 9 bases. This CDR3 has 15 residues. The V gene end was trimmed by 0 bases and the J gene end by 5 bases; junction bases not matched to a gene: 3. The germline CDR1 and CDR2 sequences are SGHRS and YFSETQ. The CDR3 DNA sequence: TGCGCCAGCAGCTTGGGGACAGGGGAAGATCAGCCCCAGCATTTT. Translated, it gives CASSLGTGEDQPQHF. Full variable domain (missing parts from reference TRBV5-1 and TRBJ1-5): KAGVTQTPRYLIKTRGQQVTLSCSPISGHRSVSWYQQTPGQGLQFLFEYFSETQRNKGNFPGRFSGRQFSNSRSEMNVSTLELGDSALYLCASSLGTGEDQPQHFGDGTRLSIL.

The rearrangement links TRBV9 to TRBJ1-6; 12 nucleotides match TRBD1. The CDR3 spans 18 residues. Germline lookup yields CDR1 SGDLS and CDR2 YYNGEE. J lost 4 bases, V lost 3 bases, and 8 bases had no gene match. The CDR3 DNA reads as TGTGCCAGCAGCGACCACCGGGACAGGGGGCCTTATAATTCACCCCTCCACTTT. This codes for CASSDHRDRGPYNSPLHF.

The chain uses TRBV21-1 and TRBJ1-5. TRBV21-1 is annotated as a pseudogene. The CDR3 covers 13 residues. The CDR3 is CASSTHFAQPQHF. CDR3 bases: TGTGCCAGCAGCACCCACTTCGCTCAGCCCCAGCATTTT.

V is TRBV7-9 and J is TRBJ2-7; 9 bases line up with TRBD1. Germline assignment: CDR1 SEHNR and CDR2 FQNEAQ (reference sequence). The CDR3 loop spans 16 amino acids. V lost 2 bases, J lost 7 bases, and 12 bases stayed unmatched. CDR3 sequence (DNA): TGTGCCAGCAGCTTAACGCCCCCGGACAGGGGTGGGGAGCAGTACTTC. Residues: CASSLTPPDRGGEQYF.

The genes are TRBV5-1 and TRBJ2-1; 7 bases are shared with TRBD2. Germline V gives CDR1 SGHRS, CDR2 YFSETQ. V gave up 0 bases and J gave up 4 bases; unmatched junction bases: 10. This CDR3 contains 17 residues. The CDR3 is CASSLAGGRGGYNEQFF. CDR3 DNA: TGCGCCAGCAGCTTGGCCGGGGGGAGGGGCGGATACAATGAGCAGTTCTTC.

This clone came up once. This sequence joins TRBV5-6 and TRBJ2-7, with 7 bases aligning to TRBD1. The CDR3 runs to 14 residues. Germline loops: CDR1 SGHDT, CDR2 YYEEEE. V shed 4 bases and J 3 bases; nucleotides not matched to a gene: 7. The DNA for the CDR3 is TGTGCCAGCAGCCACCGGGACAGAATCTACGAGCAGTACTTC. Translated, it gives CASSHRDRIYEQYF.

The chain recombines TRBV7-6 with TRBJ1-6, with a tentative D call TRBD1 (6 bases). The V and J ends lost 2 bases and 8 bases respectively, with 16 bases between them. The germline V gene has CDR1 SGHVS and CDR2 FNYEAQ. The CDR3 is 16 amino acids. The CDR3 region is CASSLNGGAGDSPLHF. The CDR3 nucleotides read TGTGCCAGCAGCTTAAATGGGGGCGCGGGGGATTCACCCCTCCACTTT. Looking up the rest from reference TRBV7-6 and TRBJ1-6 gives the full variable domain: GAGVSQSPRYKVTKRGQDVALRCDPISGHVSLYWYRQALGQGPEFLTYFNYEAQQDKSGLPNDRFSAERPEGSISTLTIQRTEQRDSAMYRCASSLNGGAGDSPLHFGNGTRLTVT.

This clone appeared a few times. The chain combines TRBV7-7 with TRBJ2-7; 7 nucleotides align to TRBD1. The germline gives CDR1 SSHAT, CDR2 FNYEAQ (reference sequence). The length of the CDR3 is 13 residues. Losses at the gene ends were 0 bases for V and 6 bases for J; bases not matched to a gene: 2. The CDR3, as DNA: TGTGCCAGCAGCTTAGCGGCAGGGGGCGAGCAGTACGTC. It is translated as CASSLAAGGEQYV.

The J gene is TRBJ2-4, the V gene TRBV7-3; 10 bases match TRBD1. The CDR3 extends over 18 amino acids. Germline CDR1 SGHTA, CDR2 FQGTGA. J lost 4 bases, V lost 6 bases, and 15 bases had no gene match. Here the CDR3 reads CASSLLGPGTGEKNIQYF. CDR3 nucleotide sequence: TGTGCCAGCAGTCTCCTAGGCCCCGGGACAGGGGAGAAAAACATTCAGTACTTC.